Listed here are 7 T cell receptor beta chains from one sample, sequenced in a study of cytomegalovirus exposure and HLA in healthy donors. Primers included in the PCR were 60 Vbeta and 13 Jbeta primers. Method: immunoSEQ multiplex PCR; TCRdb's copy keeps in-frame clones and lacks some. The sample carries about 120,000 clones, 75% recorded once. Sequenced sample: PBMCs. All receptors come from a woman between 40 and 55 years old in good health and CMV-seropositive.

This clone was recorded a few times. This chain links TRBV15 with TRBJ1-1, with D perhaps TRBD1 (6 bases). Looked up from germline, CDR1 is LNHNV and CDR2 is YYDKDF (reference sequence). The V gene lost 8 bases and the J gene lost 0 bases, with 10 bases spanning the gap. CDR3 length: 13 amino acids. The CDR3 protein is CATQDRVNTEAFF. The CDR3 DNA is TGTGCCACCCAGGACAGAGTGAACACTGAAGCTTTCTTT.

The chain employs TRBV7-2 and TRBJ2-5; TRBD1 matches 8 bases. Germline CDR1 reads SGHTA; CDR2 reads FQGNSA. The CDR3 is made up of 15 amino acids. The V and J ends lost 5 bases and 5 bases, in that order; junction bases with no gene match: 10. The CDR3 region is CASSQRSGGGETQYF. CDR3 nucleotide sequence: TGTGCCAGCAGCCAAAGATCAGGGGGCGGCGAGACCCAGTACTTC.

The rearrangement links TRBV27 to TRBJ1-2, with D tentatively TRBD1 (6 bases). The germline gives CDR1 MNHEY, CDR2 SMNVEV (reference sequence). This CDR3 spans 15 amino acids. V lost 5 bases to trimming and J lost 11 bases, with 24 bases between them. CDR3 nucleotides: TGTGCCAGCAGTCCCCGTCAAGCGGGACAAACGATTTACACCTTC. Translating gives CASSPRQAGQTIYTF.

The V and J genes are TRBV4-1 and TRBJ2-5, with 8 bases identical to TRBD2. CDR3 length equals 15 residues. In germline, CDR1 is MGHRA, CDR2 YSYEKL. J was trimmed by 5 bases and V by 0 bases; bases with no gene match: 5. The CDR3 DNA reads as TGCGCCAGCAGCCAAGAGACTAGCGAATGGGAGACCCAGTACTTC. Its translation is CASSQETSEWETQYF.

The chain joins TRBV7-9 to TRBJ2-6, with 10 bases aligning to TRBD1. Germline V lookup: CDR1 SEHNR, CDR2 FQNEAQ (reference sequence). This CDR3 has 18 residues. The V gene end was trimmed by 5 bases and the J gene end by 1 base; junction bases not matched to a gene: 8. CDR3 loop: CASSLGQGGLSGANVLTF. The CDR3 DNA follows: TGTGCCAGCAGCCTAGGACAGGGGGGCCTATCTGGGGCCAACGTCCTGACTTTC.

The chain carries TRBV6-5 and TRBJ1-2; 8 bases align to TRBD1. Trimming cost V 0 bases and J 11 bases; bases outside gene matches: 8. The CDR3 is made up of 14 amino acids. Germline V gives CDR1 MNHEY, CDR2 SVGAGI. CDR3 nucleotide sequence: TGTGCCAGCAGTTACTCGTACCAGGGGGCGCGGTACACCTTC. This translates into CASSYSYQGARYTF.

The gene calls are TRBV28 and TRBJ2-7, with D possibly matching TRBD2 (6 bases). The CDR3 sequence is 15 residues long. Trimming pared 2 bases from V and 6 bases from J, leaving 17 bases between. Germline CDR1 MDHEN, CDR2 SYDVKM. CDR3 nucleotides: TGTGCCAGCAGTTTAAATGGAGGGCCGGGGATCGAGCAGTACTTC. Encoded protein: CASSLNGGPGIEQYF.